These T cell receptor beta chains were read from a single sample in a study of blood T cell repertoires in COVID-19. The data were produced by immunoSEQ multiplex PCR, yet TCRdb's version contains in-frame clones alone and is incomplete. Of around 480,000 clones listed, roughly 87% are singletons. The sample was PBMCs or T cells enriched from blood (not recorded which). These receptors all stem from a woman aged 18 to 35 who had recovered from COVID-19. Both conserved end residues are part of each CDR3. The order of the fields is V gene, J gene, CDR3 protein.

V: TRBV29-1
J: TRBJ2-1
CDR3: CSVGEDEVLTYNEQFF

V: TRBV10-3
J: TRBJ1-5
CDR3: CAISPDRGGNQPQHF

V: TRBV19
J: TRBJ1-5
CDR3: CASGDPGQGAVGDQPQHF

V: TRBV6-5
J: TRBJ1-1
CDR3: CASIRTEEAFF

V: TRBV30
J: TRBJ2-7
CDR3: CAWKPGSSYEQYF

V: TRBV7-2
J: TRBJ2-3
CDR3: CASSLVGIRGLASDTQYF

V: TRBV24-1
J: TRBJ1-4
CDR3: CATSDPTGGGEKLFF

V: TRBV4-2
J: TRBJ1-6
CDR3: CASSQARGINSPLHF

V: TRBV5-4
J: TRBJ2-7
CDR3: CASSPAGGLYEQYF

V: TRBV5-6
J: TRBJ2-2
CDR3: CASSSSLTGELFF

V: TRBV4-1
J: TRBJ1-3
CDR3: CASSQIWASGNTIYF

V: TRBV20-1
J: TRBJ1-2
CDR3: CSASPPGQGAYGYTF

V: TRBV11-2
J: TRBJ1-2
CDR3: CASGQGRGYGYTF

V: TRBV5-1
J: TRBJ2-2
CDR3: CASSLGTGGNTGELFF

V: TRBV6-5
J: TRBJ1-6
CDR3: CASSYSGGIGSPLHF

V: TRBV3-1/TRBV3-2
J: TRBJ1-2
CDR3: CASSPSGGEGEWNYGYTF

V: TRBV3-1/TRBV3-2
J: TRBJ2-7
CDR3: CASSQDTTGGEQYF

V: TRBV18
J: TRBJ2-5
CDR3: CASSLRREETQYF

V: TRBV11-2
J: TRBJ2-2
CDR3: CASSLNRDTGELFF

V: TRBV30
J: TRBJ2-7
CDR3: CAWSADRGSYEQYF

V: TRBV5-6
J: TRBJ2-7
CDR3: CASSLQGAYEQYF

V: TRBV5-1
J: TRBJ1-2
CDR3: CASREQDLNYGYTF

V: TRBV28
J: TRBJ1-1
CDR3: CASSRVNTEAFF

V: TRBV7-9
J: TRBJ1-2
CDR3: CASSSDRDRYGYTF

V: TRBV2
J: TRBJ1-1
CDR3: CASNPEGQGGTEAFF

V: TRBV30
J: TRBJ2-3
CDR3: CAWSGLPRTQYF

V: TRBV7-2
J: TRBJ2-5
CDR3: CASSSRGGETQYF

V: TRBV19
J: TRBJ1-6
CDR3: CASSSGGSNSPLHF

V: TRBV10-3
J: TRBJ1-3
CDR3: CAISESKGVSIYF

V: TRBV30
J: TRBJ1-1
CDR3: CAWSGLLNTEAFF

V: TRBV4-2
J: TRBJ1-2
CDR3: CASSQEQGAGGYTF

V: TRBV18
J: TRBJ1-1
CDR3: CASSLGLALNTEAFF

V: TRBV4-1
J: TRBJ2-7
CDR3: CASSLPGASGEQYF

V: TRBV5-6
J: TRBJ2-7
CDR3: CASSSTTMTFSGVYEQYF

V: TRBV28
J: TRBJ1-6
CDR3: CASSLAGSYNSPLHF

V: TRBV25-1
J: TRBJ1-2
CDR3: CASSRTAYGYTF

V: TRBV28
J: TRBJ2-5
CDR3: CASSVAGAGGAETQYF

V: TRBV9
J: TRBJ2-2
CDR3: CASSARFRLASNTGELFF

V: TRBV4-1
J: TRBJ1-2
CDR3: CASSQEGGTLGYTF

V: TRBV3-1/TRBV3-2
J: TRBJ1-2
CDR3: CASSQDNLWGRGSNYGYTF

V: TRBV24-1
J: TRBJ1-1
CDR3: CATNTKEQGARGTEAFF

V: TRBV19
J: TRBJ1-5
CDR3: CASIRAGGTQPQHF

V: TRBV7-3
J: TRBJ2-3
CDR3: CASSLVGPTSGTTDTQYF

V: TRBV18
J: TRBJ1-2
CDR3: CASSLQGIDYGYTF

V: TRBV28
J: TRBJ1-2
CDR3: CATTGALLYGYTF

V: TRBV7-6
J: TRBJ2-1
CDR3: CASSSGAAGGYNEQFF

V: TRBV4-2
J: TRBJ2-3
CDR3: CASSPTGGRATDTQYF

V: TRBV18
J: TRBJ2-2
CDR3: CASSPPNLSTGELFF